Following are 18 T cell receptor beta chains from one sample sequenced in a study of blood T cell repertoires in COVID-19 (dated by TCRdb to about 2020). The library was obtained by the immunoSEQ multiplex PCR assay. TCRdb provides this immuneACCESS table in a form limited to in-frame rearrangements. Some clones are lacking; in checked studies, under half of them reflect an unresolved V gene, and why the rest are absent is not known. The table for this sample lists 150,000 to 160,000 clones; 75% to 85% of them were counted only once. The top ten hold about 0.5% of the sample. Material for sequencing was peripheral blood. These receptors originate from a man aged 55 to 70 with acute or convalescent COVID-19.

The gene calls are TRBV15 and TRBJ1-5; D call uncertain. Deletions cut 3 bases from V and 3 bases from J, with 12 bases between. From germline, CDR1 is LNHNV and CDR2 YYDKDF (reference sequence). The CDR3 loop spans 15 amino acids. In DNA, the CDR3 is TGTGCCACCAGCAGTGACGAGGAGTACAATCAGCCCCAGCATTTT. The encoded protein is CATSSDEEYNQPQHF.

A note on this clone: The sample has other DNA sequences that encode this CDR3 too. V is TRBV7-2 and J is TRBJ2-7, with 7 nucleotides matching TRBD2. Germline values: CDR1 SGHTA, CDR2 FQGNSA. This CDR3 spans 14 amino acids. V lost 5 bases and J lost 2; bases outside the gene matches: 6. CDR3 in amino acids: CASSPSSGAYEQYF. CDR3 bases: TGTGCCAGCAGCCCATCTAGCGGAGCCTACGAGCAGTACTTC.

In nucleotides, the CDR3 is TGCAGCGTTCAGGGCAGTCGAGAGACCCAGTACTTC. This sequence encodes CSVQGSRETQYF. The chain has TRBV29-1 and TRBJ2-5, with a tentative D call TRBD1 (5 bases). The V gene lost 5 bases and the J gene lost 4 bases, with 11 bases spanning the gap. CDR3 length equals 12 residues. The germline CDR1 and CDR2 sequences are SQVTM and ANQGSEA.

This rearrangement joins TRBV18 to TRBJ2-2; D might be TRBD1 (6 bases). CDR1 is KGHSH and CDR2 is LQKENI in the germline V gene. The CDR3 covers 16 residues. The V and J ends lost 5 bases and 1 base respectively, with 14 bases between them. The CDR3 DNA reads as TGTGCCAGCTCAGCATCTGCAGGGGTGAACACCGGGGAGCTGTTTTTT. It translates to CASSASAGVNTGELFF.

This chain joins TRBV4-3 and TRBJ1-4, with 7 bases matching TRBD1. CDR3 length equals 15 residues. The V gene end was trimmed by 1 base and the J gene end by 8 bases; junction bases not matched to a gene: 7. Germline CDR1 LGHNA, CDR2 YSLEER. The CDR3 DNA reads TGCGCCAGCAGCCAAGCACAGGGGCGAGAAGAAAAACTGTTTTTT. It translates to CASSQAQGREEKLFF.

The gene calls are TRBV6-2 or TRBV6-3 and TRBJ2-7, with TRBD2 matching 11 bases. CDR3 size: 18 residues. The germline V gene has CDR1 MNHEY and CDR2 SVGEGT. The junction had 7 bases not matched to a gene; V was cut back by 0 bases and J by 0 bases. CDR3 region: CASSYSPSGGMSSYEQYF. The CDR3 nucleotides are TGTGCCAGCAGTTACTCGCCTAGCGGGGGGATGAGCTCCTACGAGCAGTACTTC.

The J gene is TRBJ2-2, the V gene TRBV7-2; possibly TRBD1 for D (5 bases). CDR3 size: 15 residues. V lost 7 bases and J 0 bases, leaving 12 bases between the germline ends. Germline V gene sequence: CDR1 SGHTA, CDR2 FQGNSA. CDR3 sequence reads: CASTLGRANTGELFF. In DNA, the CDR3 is TGTGCCAGCACCCTGGGCAGGGCGAACACCGGGGAGCTGTTTTTT.

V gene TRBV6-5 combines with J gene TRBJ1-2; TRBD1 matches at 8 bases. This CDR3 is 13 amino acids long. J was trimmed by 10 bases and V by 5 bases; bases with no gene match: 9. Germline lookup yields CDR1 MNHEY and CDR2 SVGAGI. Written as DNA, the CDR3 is TGTGCCAGCAGTAAGACAGGGGTGCTTACCTACACCTTC. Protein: CASSKTGVLTYTF.

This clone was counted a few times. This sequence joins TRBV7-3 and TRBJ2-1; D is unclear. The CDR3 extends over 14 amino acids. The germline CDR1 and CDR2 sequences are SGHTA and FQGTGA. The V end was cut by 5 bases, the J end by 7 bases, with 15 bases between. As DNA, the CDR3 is TGTGCCAGCAGCCCTACCCCAGGCCAGAATGAGCAGTTCTTC. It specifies CASSPTPGQNEQFF.

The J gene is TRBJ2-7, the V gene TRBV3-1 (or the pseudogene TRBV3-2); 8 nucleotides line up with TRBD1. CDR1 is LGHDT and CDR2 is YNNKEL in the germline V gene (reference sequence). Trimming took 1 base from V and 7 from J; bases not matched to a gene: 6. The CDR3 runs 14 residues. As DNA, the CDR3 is TGTGCCAGCAGCCAAGGTCAGGGGGCCGGAGAGCAGTACTTC. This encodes CASSQGQGAGEQYF.

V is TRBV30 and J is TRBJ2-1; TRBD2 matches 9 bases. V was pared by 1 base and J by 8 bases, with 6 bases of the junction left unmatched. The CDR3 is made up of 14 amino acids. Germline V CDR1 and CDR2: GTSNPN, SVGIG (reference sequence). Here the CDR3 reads CAWSGLAVSYEQFF. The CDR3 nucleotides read TGTGCCTGGAGTGGACTAGCGGTTTCCTATGAGCAGTTCTTC.

The CDR3 region has the DNA TGTGCCACCAGCAGATTTGACAGGGGATCGAACACTGAAGCTTTCTTT. Its protein product is CATSRFDRGSNTEAFF. The chain joins TRBV15 to TRBJ1-1; TRBD1 matches at 8 bases. The CDR3 totals 16 residues. J gave up 1 base and V 2 bases, and 6 bases lay outside the gene matches. From germline, CDR1 is LNHNV and CDR2 YYDKDF (reference sequence).

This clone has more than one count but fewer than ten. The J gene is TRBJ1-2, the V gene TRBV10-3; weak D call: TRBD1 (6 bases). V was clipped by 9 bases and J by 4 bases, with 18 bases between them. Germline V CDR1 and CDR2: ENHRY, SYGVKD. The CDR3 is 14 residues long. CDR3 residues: CAMGAGVGSYGYTF. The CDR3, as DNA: TGTGCCATGGGGGCCGGAGTTGGATCCTATGGCTACACCTTC.

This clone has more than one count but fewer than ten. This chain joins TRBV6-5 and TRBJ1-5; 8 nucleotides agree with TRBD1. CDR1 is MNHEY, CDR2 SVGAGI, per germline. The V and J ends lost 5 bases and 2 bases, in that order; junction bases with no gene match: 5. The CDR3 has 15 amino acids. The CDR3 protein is CASSPGQVGNQPQHF. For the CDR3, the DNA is TGTGCCAGCAGTCCGGGACAGGTGGGCAATCAGCCCCAGCATTTT.

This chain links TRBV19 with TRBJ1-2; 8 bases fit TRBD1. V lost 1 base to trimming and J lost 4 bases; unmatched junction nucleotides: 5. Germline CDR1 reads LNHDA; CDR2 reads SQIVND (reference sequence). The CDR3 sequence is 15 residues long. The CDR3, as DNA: TGTGCCAGTAGTATAGGGACAGGGAATAGCTATGGCTACACCTTC. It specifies CASSIGTGNSYGYTF.

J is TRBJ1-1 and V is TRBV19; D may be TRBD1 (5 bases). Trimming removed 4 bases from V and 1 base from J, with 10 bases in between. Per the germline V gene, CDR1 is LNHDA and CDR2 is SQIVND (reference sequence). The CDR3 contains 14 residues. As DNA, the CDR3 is TGTGCCAGTAGTACAGGACACCCGAACACTGAAGCTTTCTTT. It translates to CASSTGHPNTEAFF.

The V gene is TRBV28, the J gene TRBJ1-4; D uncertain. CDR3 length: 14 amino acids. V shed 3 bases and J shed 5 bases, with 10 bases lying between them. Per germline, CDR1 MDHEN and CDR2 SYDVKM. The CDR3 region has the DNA TGTGCCAGCAGTTTGGGCGAAGAGAATGAAAAACTGTTTTTT. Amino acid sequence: CASSLGEENEKLFF.

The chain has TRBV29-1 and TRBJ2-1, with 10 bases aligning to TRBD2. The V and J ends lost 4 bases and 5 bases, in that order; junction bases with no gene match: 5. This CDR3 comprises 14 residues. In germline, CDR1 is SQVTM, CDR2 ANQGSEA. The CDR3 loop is CSVASGSRNNEQFF. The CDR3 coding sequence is TGCAGCGTTGCTAGCGGGAGCAGGAACAATGAGCAGTTCTTC.